Listed here are 30 T cell receptor beta chains from one sample, sequenced in a study of blood T cell repertoires in COVID-19. Sequencing used immunoSEQ multiplex PCR; TCRdb keeps in-frame clones, though not all of them. This sample has 70,000 or so clones, with roughly 80% found just once. Sequences were obtained from peripheral blood. Receptor source: a woman of 80 years or more with acute or convalescent COVID-19.

V usage is TRBV18 and J usage is TRBJ1-2, with TRBD1 matching 8 bases. The trim removed 4 bases at V and 8 bases at J, leaving 6 bases unmatched. The CDR3 consists of 13 residues. Germline CDR1 KGHSH, CDR2 LQKENI. The CDR3 here is CASSRTGRNGYTF. The CDR3 bases are TGTGCCAGCTCACGGACAGGGAGAAACGGCTACACCTTC. Using reference TRBV18 and TRBJ1-2 for the parts outside the CDR3, the full variable domain is NAGVMQNPRHLVRRRGQEARLRCSPMKGHSHVYWYRQLPEEGLKFMVYLQKENIIDESGMPKERFSAEFPKEGPSILRIQQVVRGDSAAYFCASSRTGRNGYTFGSGTRLTVV.

The chain employs TRBV6-5 and TRBJ2-7, with D possibly being TRBD2 (5 bases). V was clipped by 5 bases and J by 4 bases, with 9 bases between them. This CDR3 region has 12 residues. Germline V CDR1 and CDR2: MNHEY, SVGAGI. The CDR3 coding sequence is TGTGCCAGCAGTCGGACTCGATACGAGCAGTACTTC. This codes for CASSRTRYEQYF.

The chain links TRBV19 to TRBJ1-2; 8 bases map to TRBD1. From germline, CDR1 is LNHDA and CDR2 SQIVND (reference sequence). Trimming removed 1 base from V and 8 bases from J; junction bases left unmatched: 18. The CDR3 loop spans 18 amino acids. The CDR3 sequence: CASSIGWLQGAPPRGYTF. CDR3 DNA: TGTGCCAGTAGTATAGGGTGGTTGCAGGGGGCACCCCCGAGGGGCTACACCTTC.

This clone was observed a single time. The CDR3 spells CASSEASVRVNSPLHF. The CDR3 DNA reads as TGTGCCAGCAGTGAAGCTTCGGTGAGAGTTAATTCACCCCTCCACTTT. The chain uses TRBV2 and TRBJ1-6; no definite D call. Trimming pared 0 bases from V and 6 bases from J, leaving 12 bases between. This CDR3 spans 16 amino acids. The germline CDR1 and CDR2 sequences are SNHLY and FYNNEI.

CDR3 loop: CASSLRQMSMNTEAFF. The CDR3 nucleotides read TGTGCCAGCAGCTTACGACAAATGAGTATGAACACTGAAGCTTTCTTT. V usage is TRBV9 and J usage is TRBJ1-1, with D hard to call. V was cut by 4 bases and J by 0 bases, with 16 bases left in between. CDR1 SGDLS and CDR2 YYNGEE come from the germline V gene. CDR3 length: 16 residues.

V usage is TRBV5-1 and J usage is TRBJ2-5, with D possibly matching TRBD1 (8 bases). CDR3 length: 15 residues. V dropped 3 bases and J dropped 3 bases, with 15 bases sitting between them. The germline CDR1 and CDR2 sequences are SGHRS and YFSETQ. CDR3 coding DNA: TGCGCCAGCAGCTCCAGGACAGGGAGGGAAGAGACCCAGTACTTC. Amino acid sequence: CASSSRTGREETQYF. Using reference TRBV5-1 and TRBJ2-5 for the parts outside the CDR3, the full variable domain is KAGVTQTPRYLIKTRGQQVTLSCSPISGHRSVSWYQQTPGQGLQFLFEYFSETQRNKGNFPGRFSGRQFSNSRSEMNVSTLELGDSALYLCASSSRTGREETQYFGPGTRLLVL.

The gene calls are TRBV15 and TRBJ1-2; TRBD1 agrees at 7 bases. With V trimmed by 1 base and J by 0 bases, 5 bases remained unmatched. The germline V gene has CDR1 LNHNV and CDR2 YYDKDF (reference sequence). CDR3 length equals 16 residues. Written as DNA, the CDR3 is TGTGCCACCAGCAGAGCTGGGACAGTCACTAACTATGGCTACACCTTC. Its translation is CATSRAGTVTNYGYTF.

V gene TRBV6-1 combines with J gene TRBJ1-5, with 9 nucleotides matching TRBD1. V shed 2 bases and J 8 bases; nucleotides not matched to a gene: 10. The CDR3 runs 16 residues. Germline CDR1 MNHNS, CDR2 SASEGT. CDR3 in DNA: TGTGCCAGCAGTGAATGGGCAGGGACAGGGCAAGAGCCCCAGCATTTT. It codes for CASSEWAGTGQEPQHF.

The chain combines TRBV11-2 with TRBJ2-7; TRBD2 matches 8 bases. Germline V CDR1 and CDR2: SGHAT, FQNNGV. There are 15 residues in the CDR3. Trimming at V came to 5 bases and at J to 2 bases, leaving 8 bases not matched to a gene. The CDR3 region is CASSLRGGRPYEQYF. CDR3 DNA sequence: TGTGCCAGCAGCCTCCGGGGGGGCCGACCCTACGAGCAGTACTTC.

The CDR3 nucleotides read TGTGCCAGCAGACGCGGCCTTAACTCAGATACGCAGTATTTT. Its translation: CASRRGLNSDTQYF. The chain couples TRBV3-1 (or the pseudogene TRBV3-2) to TRBJ2-3; the D is unclear. CDR1 and CDR2 from the germline V gene are LGHDT and YNNKEL (reference sequence). V lost 6 bases to trimming and J lost 4 bases, with 14 bases between them. CDR3 size: 14 residues.

The chain links TRBV19 to TRBJ1-2; the match to TRBD1 covers 10 bases. CDR1 is LNHDA and CDR2 is SQIVND in the germline V gene (reference sequence). CDR3 length: 15 residues. J was trimmed by 4 bases and V by 4 bases; bases with no gene match: 6. The DNA for the CDR3 is TGTGCCAGTAGTACTGCCCGGGACAGGGGCTATGGCTACACCTTC. As protein: CASSTARDRGYGYTF.

This clone has a single count. The chain employs TRBV1 and TRBJ2-5; the D call in the table, TRBD1, was not verified against the DNA. TRBV1 is reported as a pseudogene. The length of the CDR3 is 17 residues. CDR3 sequence reads: CTSSQDLTGYFPETQYF. The CDR3, as DNA: TGCACCAGCAGCCAAGATCTAACAGGGTACTTCCCAGAGACCCAGTACTTC.

By sample fraction, this clone is medium-sized. The V call is TRBV10-3, the J call TRBJ1-1, with TRBD1 as a possible D gene (6 bases). The CDR3 length is 15 residues. Germline V gene data show CDR1 as ENHRY and CDR2 as SYGVKD. The V gene lost 0 bases and the J gene lost 4 bases, with 12 bases spanning the gap. Here the CDR3 reads CAISESGGLVTEAFF. CDR3 nucleotides: TGTGCCATCAGTGAGTCGGGGGGGCTAGTCACTGAAGCTTTCTTT.

The chain links TRBV7-9 to TRBJ2-3; 7 bases line up with TRBD1. The CDR3 is made up of 13 amino acids. V lost 6 bases, J lost 6 bases, and 6 bases stayed unmatched. CDR1 is SEHNR and CDR2 is FQNEAQ in the germline V gene (reference sequence). The CDR3 protein is CASSFTGADTQYF. As DNA, the CDR3 is TGTGCCAGCAGTTTTACAGGGGCGGATACGCAGTATTTT. Full variable domain (outside the CDR3, taken from reference TRBV7-9 and TRBJ2-3): DTGVSQNPRHKITKRGQNVTFRCDPISEHNRLYWYRQTLGQGPEFLTYFQNEAQLEKSRLLSDRFSAERPKGSFSTLEIQRTEQGDSAMYLCASSFTGADTQYFGPGTRLTVL.

This chain joins TRBV5-1 and TRBJ2-1; possibly TRBD1 for D (5 bases). The CDR3 length is 15 residues. From germline, CDR1 is SGHRS and CDR2 YFSETQ. Trimming stripped 4 bases from V and 1 base from J, with 12 bases between. CDR3 region: CASSPQGESYNEQFF. The CDR3 DNA reads as TGCGCCAGCAGCCCTCAGGGTGAGTCCTACAATGAGCAGTTCTTC.

The chain is built from TRBV6-5 and TRBJ2-1; TRBD2 matches 9 bases. The germline V gene encodes CDR1 MNHEY and CDR2 SVGAGI. V lost 0 bases to trimming and J lost 7 bases; unmatched junction nucleotides: 4. The CDR3 loop spans 15 amino acids. The CDR3 region is CASSYSRTSVNEQFF. The CDR3 nucleotides are TGTGCCAGCAGTTACTCCAGGACTAGCGTAAATGAGCAGTTCTTC.

Only one count was recorded for this clone. The chain couples TRBV3-1 (or the pseudogene TRBV3-2) to TRBJ1-4; D remains unclear. Trimming took 1 base from V and 0 from J, leaving 9 bases between them. Looked up from germline, CDR1 is LGHDT and CDR2 is YNNKEL (reference sequence). The CDR3 is made up of 16 amino acids. Here the CDR3 DNA reads TGTGCCAGCAGCCAAGTAGTACGAGCAACTAATGAAAAACTGTTTTTT. Translating it yields CASSQVVRATNEKLFF.

This chain connects TRBV23-1 to TRBJ1-1, with 7 nucleotides matching TRBD1. TRBV23-1 is flagged as an ORF with uncertain function. There are 19 residues in the CDR3. The V gene end was trimmed by 2 bases and the J gene end by 0 bases; junction bases not matched to a gene: 15. The CDR3 loop reads CASSQRELQGLYMNTEAFF. For the CDR3, the DNA is TGCGCCAGCAGTCAAAGAGAATTACAGGGGCTATACATGAACACTGAAGCTTTCTTT.

This chain connects TRBV5-4 to TRBJ1-1; no definite D call. Per the germline V gene, CDR1 is SGHNT and CDR2 is YYREEE (reference sequence). The CDR3 covers 14 residues. V was pared by 5 bases and J by 0 bases, with 11 bases between. In nucleotides, the CDR3 is TGTGCCAGCAGAGCAACAGCGGTGAACACTGAAGCTTTCTTT. It codes for CASRATAVNTEAFF.

The chain combines TRBV28 with TRBJ2-2; 8 bases fit TRBD2. Germline V lookup: CDR1 MDHEN, CDR2 SYDVKM. The length of the CDR3 is 16 residues. The ends lost 6 bases at V and 4 bases at J; junction bases unmatched: 10. The CDR3 reads CASSPRTSYRTGELFF. CDR3 sequence (DNA): TGTGCCAGCAGCCCCAGGACTAGCTATCGCACCGGGGAGCTGTTTTTT.

Only one count was recorded for this clone. The chain links TRBV29-1 to TRBJ1-2; D remains ambiguous. Germline V gives CDR1 SQVTM, CDR2 ANQGSEA. CDR3 length: 14 amino acids. Trimming removed 0 bases at V and 5 bases at J, with 13 bases between. CDR3 DNA: TGCAGCGTTGAAGATGGCCGGGGAGGATATGGCTACACCTTC. Translation gives CSVEDGRGGYGYTF.

The chain employs TRBV5-4 and TRBJ2-3, with D possibly TRBD2 on 6 matching bases. The ends were cut back, 3 bases at V and 2 bases at J, with 16 bases in the middle. Germline V CDR1 and CDR2: SGHNT, YYREEE (reference sequence). The CDR3 is 16 amino acids. The CDR3 protein is CASSSGTFKHTDTQYF. The CDR3 DNA reads as TGTGCCAGCAGCTCAGGGACTTTCAAACACACAGATACGCAGTATTTT.

The CDR3 nucleotides read TGTGCCAGCAGTAGGGATTTGGTGGGAAGGAGGGCGGCCACCGGGGAGCTGTTTTTT. Translating gives CASSRDLVGRRAATGELFF. The rearrangement uses TRBV5-4 and TRBJ2-2, with D possibly TRBD2 on 6 matching bases. This CDR3 is 19 amino acids long. Trimming pared 5 bases from V and 4 bases from J, leaving 27 bases between. Germline-derived CDR1 and CDR2 are SGHNT and YYREEE (reference sequence).

The chain recombines TRBV5-1 with TRBJ2-3, with D perhaps matching TRBD1 (6 bases). Germline CDR1 SGHRS, CDR2 YFSETQ. V was cut by 2 bases and J by 6 bases, with 13 bases left in between. The length of the CDR3 is 14 residues. CDR3 DNA sequence: TGCGCCAGCAGCTTCCTACAGGGTTTGGATACGCAGTATTTT. This encodes CASSFLQGLDTQYF.

This clone showed up many times. The rearrangement links TRBV2 to TRBJ2-7; 13 bases are a match to TRBD2. After removal of 6 bases from V and 3 bases from J, the junction contained 5 bases not matched to a gene. The CDR3 extends over 15 amino acids. In germline, CDR1 is SNHLY, CDR2 FYNNEI. CDR3 nucleotides: TGTGCCAGCAGAGTGGGACTAGCGGGGTTCTACGAGCAGTACTTC. It specifies CASRVGLAGFYEQYF.

The chain joins TRBV5-1 to TRBJ1-6; D ambiguous. This CDR3 is built from 13 residues. V lost 2 bases, J lost 11 bases, and 11 bases lay in between. The germline CDR1 and CDR2 sequences are SGHRS and YFSETQ. The CDR3 nucleotides are TGCGCCAGCAGCTTAACTGGAGGGACACCCCTCCACTTT. Protein: CASSLTGGTPLHF.

The genes are TRBV18 and TRBJ2-3; possible D gene TRBD2, 6 bases. V lost 6 bases and J 8 bases, leaving 15 bases between the germline ends. This CDR3 contains 13 residues. From germline, CDR1 is KGHSH and CDR2 LQKENI. CDR3 residues: CASSREEVGTQYF. The CDR3 coding sequence is TGTGCCAGCTCGCGGGAAGAGGTTGGTACGCAGTATTTT.

There are a few counts of this clone. The J gene is TRBJ1-1, the V gene TRBV6-5; the D is unclear. The V and J ends lost 6 bases and 4 bases respectively, with 9 bases between them. Germline CDR1 MNHEY, CDR2 SVGAGI. CDR3 length equals 12 residues. The chain's CDR3 is CASRGVPTEAFF. In nucleotides, the CDR3 is TGTGCCAGCAGGGGAGTCCCCACTGAAGCTTTCTTT.

The V gene is TRBV7-9, the J gene TRBJ2-7, with 8 positions matching TRBD2. Germline-derived CDR1 and CDR2 are SEHNR and FQNEAQ (reference sequence). Unmatched junction bases numbered 5, after V lost 0 bases and J lost 4 bases. This CDR3 comprises 15 residues. The CDR3 DNA sequence: TGTGCCAGCAGCTTAGCGGGGACTAGGTCATACGAGCAGTACTTC. Protein product: CASSLAGTRSYEQYF.

This chain connects TRBV18 to TRBJ2-7; TRBD1 aligns across 10 bases. CDR3 length: 16 amino acids. The germline V gene encodes CDR1 KGHSH and CDR2 LQKENI. Germline trimming cut 1 base from V and 0 bases from J; bases unmatched to any gene: 3. The CDR3 is CASSPLRTGGSYEQYF. DNA for the CDR3: TGTGCCAGCTCACCACTGCGGACAGGGGGCTCCTACGAGCAGTACTTC.